This T cell receptor beta chain originates from a study of blood T cell repertoires in COVID-19. Study details: Samples came from the United States, Italy and Spain, spanning acute and convalescent COVID-19. PBMCs, B-cell-depleted T cells, or T cells were the source of the cDNA or gDNA that made up the material.

Only in-frame clones appear in the TCRdb table, and some are missing; sequencing was by immunoSEQ multiplex PCR. The table has roughly 200,000 clones, roughly 88% seen once. Recruitment covered about two dozen US areas and drew participants whose ages spanned roughly 18 to 89 years. J gave up 5 bases and V 4 bases, and 12 bases lay outside the gene matches. This CDR3 comprises 17 residues. Germline V gives CDR1 SGDLS, CDR2 YYNGEE. This sequence originates from a man aged 40-49 years with acute COVID-19. The chain is built from TRBV9 and TRBJ2-2; TRBD2 aligns across 9 bases. The sample taken for sequencing was PBMCs or T cells enriched from blood (not recorded which). The CDR3 sequence is CASSSLAGTLRTGELFF. DNA for the CDR3: TGTGCCAGCAGCTCGCTAGCGGGGACTTTAAGGACCGGGGAGCTGTTTTTT.